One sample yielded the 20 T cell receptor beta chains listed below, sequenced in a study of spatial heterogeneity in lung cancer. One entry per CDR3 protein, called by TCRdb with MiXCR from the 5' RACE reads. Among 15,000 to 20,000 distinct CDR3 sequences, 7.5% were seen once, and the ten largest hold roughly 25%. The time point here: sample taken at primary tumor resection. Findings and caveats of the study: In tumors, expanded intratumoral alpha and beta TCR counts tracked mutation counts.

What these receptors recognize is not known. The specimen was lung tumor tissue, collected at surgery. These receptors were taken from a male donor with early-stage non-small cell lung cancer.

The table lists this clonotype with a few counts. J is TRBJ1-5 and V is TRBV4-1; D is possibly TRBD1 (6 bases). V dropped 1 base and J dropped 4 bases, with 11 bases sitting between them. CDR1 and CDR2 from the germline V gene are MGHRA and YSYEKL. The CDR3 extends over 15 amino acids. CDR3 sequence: CASSQAGTPNQPQHF. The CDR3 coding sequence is TGCGCCAGCAGCCAAGCAGGGACACCGAATCAGCCCCAGCATTTT.

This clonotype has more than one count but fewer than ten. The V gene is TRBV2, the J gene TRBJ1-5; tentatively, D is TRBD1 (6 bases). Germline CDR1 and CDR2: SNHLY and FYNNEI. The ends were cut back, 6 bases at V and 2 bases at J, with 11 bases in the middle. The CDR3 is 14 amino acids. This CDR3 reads CASRQRQGNQPQHF. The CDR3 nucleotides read TGTGCCAGCAGGCAACGACAGGGCAATCAGCCCCAGCATTTT.

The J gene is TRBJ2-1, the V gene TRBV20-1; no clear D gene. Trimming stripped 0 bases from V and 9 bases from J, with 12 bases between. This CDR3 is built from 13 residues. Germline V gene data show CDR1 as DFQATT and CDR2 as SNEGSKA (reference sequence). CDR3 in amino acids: CSARDPSGLEQFF. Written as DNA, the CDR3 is TGCAGTGCTAGAGACCCCTCCGGGCTTGAGCAGTTCTTC.

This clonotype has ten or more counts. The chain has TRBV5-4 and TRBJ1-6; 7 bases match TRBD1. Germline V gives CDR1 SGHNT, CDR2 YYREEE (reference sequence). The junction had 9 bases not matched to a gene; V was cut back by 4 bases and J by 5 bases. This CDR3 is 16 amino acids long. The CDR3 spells CASSPRTGSNNSPLHF. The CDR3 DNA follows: TGTGCCAGCAGCCCCCGGACAGGATCTAATAATTCACCCCTCCACTTT.

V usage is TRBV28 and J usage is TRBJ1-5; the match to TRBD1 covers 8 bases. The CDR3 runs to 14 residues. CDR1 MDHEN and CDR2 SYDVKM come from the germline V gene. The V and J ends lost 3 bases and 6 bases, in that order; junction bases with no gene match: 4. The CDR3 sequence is CASSFRQGSQPQHF. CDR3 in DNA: TGTGCCAGCAGTTTTCGACAGGGGAGTCAGCCCCAGCATTTT.

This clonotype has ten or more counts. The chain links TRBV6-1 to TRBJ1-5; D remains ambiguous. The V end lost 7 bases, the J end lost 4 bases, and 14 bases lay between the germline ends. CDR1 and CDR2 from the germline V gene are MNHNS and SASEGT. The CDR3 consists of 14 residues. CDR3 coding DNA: TGTGCCAGCACCTCTCGGGGATTTAATCAGCCCCAGCATTTT. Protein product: CASTSRGFNQPQHF.

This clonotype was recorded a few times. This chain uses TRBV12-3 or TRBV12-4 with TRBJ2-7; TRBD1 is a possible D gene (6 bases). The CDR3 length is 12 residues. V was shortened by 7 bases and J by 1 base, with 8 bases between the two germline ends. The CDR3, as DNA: TGTGCCAGCAAAACAGGGTCCTACGAGCAGTACTTC. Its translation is CASKTGSYEQYF.

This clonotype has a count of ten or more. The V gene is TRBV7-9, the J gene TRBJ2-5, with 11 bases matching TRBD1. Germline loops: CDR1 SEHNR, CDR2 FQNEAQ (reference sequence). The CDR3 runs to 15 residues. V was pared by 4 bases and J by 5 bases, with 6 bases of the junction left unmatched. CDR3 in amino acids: CASSSGTGGGETQYF. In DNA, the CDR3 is TGTGCCAGCAGCTCCGGGACAGGGGGAGGCGAGACCCAGTACTTC.

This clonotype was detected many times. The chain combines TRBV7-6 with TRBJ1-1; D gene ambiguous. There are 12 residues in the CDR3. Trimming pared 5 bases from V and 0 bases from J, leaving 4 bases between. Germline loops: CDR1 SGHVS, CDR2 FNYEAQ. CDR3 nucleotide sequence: TGTGCCAGCAGCGGGGTGAACACTGAAGCTTTCTTT. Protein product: CASSGVNTEAFF.

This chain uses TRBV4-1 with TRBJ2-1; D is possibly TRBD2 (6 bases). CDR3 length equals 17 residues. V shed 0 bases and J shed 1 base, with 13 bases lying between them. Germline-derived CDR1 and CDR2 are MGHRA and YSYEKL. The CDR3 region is CASSQDIPGRSYNEQFF. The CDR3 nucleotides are TGCGCCAGCAGCCAAGATATTCCAGGGAGGTCCTACAATGAGCAGTTCTTC.

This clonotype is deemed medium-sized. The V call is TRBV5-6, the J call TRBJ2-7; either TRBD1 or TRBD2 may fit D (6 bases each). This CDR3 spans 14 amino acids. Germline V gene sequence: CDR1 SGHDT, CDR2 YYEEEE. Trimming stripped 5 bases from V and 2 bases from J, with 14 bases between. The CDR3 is CASRRRGEAYEQYF. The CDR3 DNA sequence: TGTGCCAGCAGGAGAAGGGGGGAGGCCTACGAGCAGTACTTC.

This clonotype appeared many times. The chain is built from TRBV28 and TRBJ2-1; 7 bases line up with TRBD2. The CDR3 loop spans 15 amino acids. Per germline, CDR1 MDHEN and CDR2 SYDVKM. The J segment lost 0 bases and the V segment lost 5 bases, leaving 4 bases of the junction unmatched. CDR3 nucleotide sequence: TGTGCCAGCAGTCCACCGGGGGGCTCCTACAATGAGCAGTTCTTC. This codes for CASSPPGGSYNEQFF.

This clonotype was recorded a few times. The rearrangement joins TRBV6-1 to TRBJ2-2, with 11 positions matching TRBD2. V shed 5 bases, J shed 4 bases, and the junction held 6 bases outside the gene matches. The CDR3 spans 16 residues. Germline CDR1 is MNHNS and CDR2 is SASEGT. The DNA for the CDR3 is TGTGCCAGCAGTCTAGCGGGGGGATCTTTCACCGGGGAGCTGTTTTTT. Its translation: CASSLAGGSFTGELFF.

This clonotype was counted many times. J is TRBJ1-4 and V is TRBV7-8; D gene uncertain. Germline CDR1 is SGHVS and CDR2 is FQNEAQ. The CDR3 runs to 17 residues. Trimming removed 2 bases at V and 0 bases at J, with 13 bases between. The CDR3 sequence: CASSLFTAASTNEKLFF. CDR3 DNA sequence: TGTGCCAGCAGCTTATTTACGGCAGCCTCAACTAATGAAAAACTGTTTTTT.

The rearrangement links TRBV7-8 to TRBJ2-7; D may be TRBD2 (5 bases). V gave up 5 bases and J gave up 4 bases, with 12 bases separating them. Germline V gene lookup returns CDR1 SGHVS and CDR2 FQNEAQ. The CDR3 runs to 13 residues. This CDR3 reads CASSPPERYEQYF. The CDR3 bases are TGTGCCAGCAGCCCCCCTGAGCGGTACGAGCAGTACTTC.

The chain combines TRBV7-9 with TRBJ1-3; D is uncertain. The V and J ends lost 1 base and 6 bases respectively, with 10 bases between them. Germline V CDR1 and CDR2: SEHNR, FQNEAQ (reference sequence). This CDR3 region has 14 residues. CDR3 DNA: TGTGCCAGCAGCTTAGGGGCGCGTATAAACACCATATATTTT. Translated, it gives CASSLGARINTIYF.

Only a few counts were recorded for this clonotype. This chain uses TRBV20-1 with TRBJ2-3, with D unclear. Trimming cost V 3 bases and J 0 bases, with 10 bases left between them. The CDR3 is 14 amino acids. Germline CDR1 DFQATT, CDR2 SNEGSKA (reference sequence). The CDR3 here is CSASRQPSTDTQYF. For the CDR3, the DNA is TGCAGTGCTAGCAGGCAGCCTAGCACAGATACGCAGTATTTT.

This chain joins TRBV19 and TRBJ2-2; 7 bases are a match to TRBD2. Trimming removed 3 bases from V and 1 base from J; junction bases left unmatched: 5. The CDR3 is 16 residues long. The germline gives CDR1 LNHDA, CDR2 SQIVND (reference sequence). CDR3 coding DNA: TGTGCCAGTAGTATTGAAGGGACTATGAACACCGGGGAGCTGTTTTTT. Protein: CASSIEGTMNTGELFF. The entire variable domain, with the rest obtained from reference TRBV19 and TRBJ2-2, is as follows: DGGITQSPKYLFRKEGQNVTLSCEQNLNHDAMYWYRQDPGQGLRLIYYSQIVNDFQKGDIAEGYSVSREKKESFPLTVTSAQKNPTAFYLCASSIEGTMNTGELFFGEGSRLTVL.

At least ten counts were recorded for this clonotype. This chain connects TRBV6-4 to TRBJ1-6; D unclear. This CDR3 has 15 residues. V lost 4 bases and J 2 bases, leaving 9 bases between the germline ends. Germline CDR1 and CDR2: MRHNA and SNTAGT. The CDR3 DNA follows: TGTGCCAGCAGTGCCCAAGGCGCCTATAATTCACCCCTCCACTTT. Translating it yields CASSAQGAYNSPLHF.

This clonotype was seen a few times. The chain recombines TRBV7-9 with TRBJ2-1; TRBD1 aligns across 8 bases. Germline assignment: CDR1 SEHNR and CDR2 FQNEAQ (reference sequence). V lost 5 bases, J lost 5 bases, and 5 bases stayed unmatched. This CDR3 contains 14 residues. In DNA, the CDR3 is TGTGCCAGCAGCATACCGGACAGGGACAATGAGCAGTTCTTC. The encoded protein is CASSIPDRDNEQFF.